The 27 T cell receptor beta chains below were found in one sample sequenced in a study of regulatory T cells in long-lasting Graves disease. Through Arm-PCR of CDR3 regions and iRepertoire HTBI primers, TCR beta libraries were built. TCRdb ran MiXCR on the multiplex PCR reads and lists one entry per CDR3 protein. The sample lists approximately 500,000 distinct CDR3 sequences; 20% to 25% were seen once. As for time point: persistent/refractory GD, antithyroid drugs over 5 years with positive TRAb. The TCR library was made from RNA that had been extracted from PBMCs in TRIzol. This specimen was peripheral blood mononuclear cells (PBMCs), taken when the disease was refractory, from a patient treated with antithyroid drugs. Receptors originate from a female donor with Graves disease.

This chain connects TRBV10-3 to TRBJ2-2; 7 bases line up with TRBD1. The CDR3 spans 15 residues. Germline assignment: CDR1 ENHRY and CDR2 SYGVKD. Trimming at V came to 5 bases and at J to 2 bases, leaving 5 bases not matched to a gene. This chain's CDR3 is CAISIQGPNTGELFF. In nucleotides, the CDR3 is TGTGCCATCAGTATACAGGGGCCTAACACCGGGGAGCTGTTTTTT.

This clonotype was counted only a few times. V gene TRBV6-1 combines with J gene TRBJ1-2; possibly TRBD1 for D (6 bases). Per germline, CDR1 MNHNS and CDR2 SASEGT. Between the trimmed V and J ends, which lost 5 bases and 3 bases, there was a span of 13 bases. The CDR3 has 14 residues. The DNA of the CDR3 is TGTGCCAGCAGTCTGCTGGGGGCAGACTATGGCTACACCTTC. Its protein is CASSLLGADYGYTF.

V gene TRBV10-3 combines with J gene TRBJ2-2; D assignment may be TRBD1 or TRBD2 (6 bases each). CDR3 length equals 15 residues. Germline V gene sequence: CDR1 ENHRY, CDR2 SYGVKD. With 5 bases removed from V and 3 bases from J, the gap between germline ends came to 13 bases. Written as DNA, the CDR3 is TGTGCCATCAGTTCCCCGGGGGCAGACACCGGGGAGCTGTTTTTT. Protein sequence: CAISSPGADTGELFF.

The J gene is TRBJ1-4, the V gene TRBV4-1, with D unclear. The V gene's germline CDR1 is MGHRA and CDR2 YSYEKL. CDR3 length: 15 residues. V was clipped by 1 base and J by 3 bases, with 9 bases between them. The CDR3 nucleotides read TGCGCCAGCAGCCAAGTTGGGGAGGCTAATGAAAAACTGTTTTTT. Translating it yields CASSQVGEANEKLFF.

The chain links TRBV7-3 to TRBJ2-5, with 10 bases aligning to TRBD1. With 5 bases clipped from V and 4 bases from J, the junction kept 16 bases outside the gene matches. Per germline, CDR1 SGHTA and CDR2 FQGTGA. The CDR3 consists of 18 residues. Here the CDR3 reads CASSQDVRGQGLPETQYF. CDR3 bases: TGTGCCAGCAGCCAAGATGTAAGGGGACAGGGGTTGCCAGAGACCCAGTACTTC.

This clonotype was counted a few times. Here the CDR3 DNA reads TGTGCCAGCAGCTTAGTCAGTACTAATGAAAAACTGTTTTTT. It specifies CASSLVSTNEKLFF. The J gene is TRBJ1-4, the V gene TRBV7-9, with unresolved D. The CDR3 totals 14 residues. The V end lost 1 base, the J end lost 2 bases, and 5 bases lay between the germline ends. In germline, CDR1 is SEHNR, CDR2 FQNEAQ (reference sequence).

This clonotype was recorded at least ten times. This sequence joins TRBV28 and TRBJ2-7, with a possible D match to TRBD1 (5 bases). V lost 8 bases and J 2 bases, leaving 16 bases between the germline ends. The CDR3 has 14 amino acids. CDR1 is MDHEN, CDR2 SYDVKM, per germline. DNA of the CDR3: TGTGCCAGCTCGCAGGGCCTCTCACCCTACGAGCAGTACTTC. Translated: CASSQGLSPYEQYF. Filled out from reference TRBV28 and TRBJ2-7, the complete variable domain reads DVKVTQSSRYLVKRTGEKVFLECVQDMDHENMFWYRQDPGLGLRLIYFSYDVKMKEKGDIPEGYSVSREKKERFSLILESASTNQTSMYLCASSQGLSPYEQYFGPGTRLTVT.

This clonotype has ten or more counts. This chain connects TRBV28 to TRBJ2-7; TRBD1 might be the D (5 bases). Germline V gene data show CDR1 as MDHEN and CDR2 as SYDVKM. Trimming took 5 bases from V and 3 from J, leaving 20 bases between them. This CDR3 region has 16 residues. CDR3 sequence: CASSPTGSFGGYEQYF. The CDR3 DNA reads TGTGCCAGCAGTCCCACAGGATCCTTCGGTGGCTACGAGCAGTACTTC.

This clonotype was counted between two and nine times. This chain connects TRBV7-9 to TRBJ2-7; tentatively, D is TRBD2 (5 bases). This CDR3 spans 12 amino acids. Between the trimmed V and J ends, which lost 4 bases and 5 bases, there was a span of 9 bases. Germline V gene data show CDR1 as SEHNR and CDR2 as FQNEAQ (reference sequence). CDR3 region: CASSSTTNEQYF. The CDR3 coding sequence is TGTGCCAGCAGCTCGACGACTAACGAGCAGTACTTC.

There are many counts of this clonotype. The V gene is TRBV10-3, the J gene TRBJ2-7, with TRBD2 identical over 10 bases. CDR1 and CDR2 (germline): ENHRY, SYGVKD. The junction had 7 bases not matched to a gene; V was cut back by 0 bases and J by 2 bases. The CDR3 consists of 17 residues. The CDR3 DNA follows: TGTGCCATCAGTGAGTCGTGGCTAGCGGGAGAAACCTACGAGCAGTACTTC. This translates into CAISESWLAGETYEQYF.

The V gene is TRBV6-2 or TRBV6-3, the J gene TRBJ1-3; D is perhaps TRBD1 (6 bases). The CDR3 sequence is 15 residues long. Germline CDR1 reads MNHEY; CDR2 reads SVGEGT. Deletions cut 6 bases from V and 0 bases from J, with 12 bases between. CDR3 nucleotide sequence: TGTGCCAGCAGCGAGGGGACAATCTCTGGAAACACCATATATTTT. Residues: CASSEGTISGNTIYF.

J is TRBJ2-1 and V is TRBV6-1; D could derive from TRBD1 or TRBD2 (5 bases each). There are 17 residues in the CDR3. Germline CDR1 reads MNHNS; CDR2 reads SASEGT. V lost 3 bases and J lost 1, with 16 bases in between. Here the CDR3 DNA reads TGTGCCAGCAGTGATACAAATTGGGGGTGGTCCTACAATGAGCAGTTCTTC. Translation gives CASSDTNWGWSYNEQFF.

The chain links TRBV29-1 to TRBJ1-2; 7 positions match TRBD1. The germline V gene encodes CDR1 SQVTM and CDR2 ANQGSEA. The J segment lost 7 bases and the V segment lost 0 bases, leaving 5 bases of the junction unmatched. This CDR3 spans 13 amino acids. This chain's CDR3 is CSVEEYTGAGYTF. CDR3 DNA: TGCAGCGTTGAAGAATATACAGGGGCTGGCTACACCTTC.

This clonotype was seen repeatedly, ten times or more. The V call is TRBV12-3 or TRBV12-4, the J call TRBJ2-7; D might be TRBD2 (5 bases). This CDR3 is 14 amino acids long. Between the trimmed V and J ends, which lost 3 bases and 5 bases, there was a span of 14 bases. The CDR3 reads CASSFPGKSHEQYF. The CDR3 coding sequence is TGTGCCAGCAGTTTTCCGGGGAAAAGCCACGAGCAGTACTTC.

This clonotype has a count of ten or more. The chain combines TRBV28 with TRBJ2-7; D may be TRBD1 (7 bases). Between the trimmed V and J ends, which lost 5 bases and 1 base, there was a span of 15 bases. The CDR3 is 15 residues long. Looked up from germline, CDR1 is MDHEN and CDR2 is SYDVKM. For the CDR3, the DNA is TGTGCCAGCAGTCCAGGGGGGACTGTTTCCTACGAGCAGTACTTC. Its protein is CASSPGGTVSYEQYF.

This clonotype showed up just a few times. DNA for the CDR3: TGTGCCAGCAGCTTGTGGGCCAGCGGGGGGTCTCAAGAGACCCAGTACTTC. It encodes CASSLWASGGSQETQYF. The chain couples TRBV5-4 to TRBJ2-5, with 9 bases aligning to TRBD2. The V segment lost 1 base and the J segment 2 bases; nucleotides outside the gene matches: 9. Germline V gene data show CDR1 as SGHNT and CDR2 as YYREEE (reference sequence). The CDR3 sequence is 17 residues long.

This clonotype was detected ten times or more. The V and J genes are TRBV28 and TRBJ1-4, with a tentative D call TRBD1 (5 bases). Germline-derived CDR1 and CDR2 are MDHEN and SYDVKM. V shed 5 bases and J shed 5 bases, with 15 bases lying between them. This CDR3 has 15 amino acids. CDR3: CASSPIGDSNEKLFF. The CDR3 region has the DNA TGTGCCAGCAGTCCCATCGGTGACAGCAATGAAAAACTGTTTTTT.

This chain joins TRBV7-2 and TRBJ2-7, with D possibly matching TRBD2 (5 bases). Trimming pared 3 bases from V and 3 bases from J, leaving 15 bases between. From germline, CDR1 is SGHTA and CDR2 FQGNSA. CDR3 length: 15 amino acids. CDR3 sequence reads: CASSLTRDDVYEQYF. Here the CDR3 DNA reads TGTGCCAGCAGCTTGACCCGGGATGATGTCTACGAGCAGTACTTC. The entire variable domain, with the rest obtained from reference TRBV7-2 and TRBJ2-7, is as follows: GAGVSQSPSNKVTEKGKDVELRCDPISGHTALYWYRQSLGQGLEFLIYFQGNSAPDKSGLPSDRFSAERTGGSVSTLTIQRTQQEDSAVYLCASSLTRDDVYEQYFGPGTRLTVT.

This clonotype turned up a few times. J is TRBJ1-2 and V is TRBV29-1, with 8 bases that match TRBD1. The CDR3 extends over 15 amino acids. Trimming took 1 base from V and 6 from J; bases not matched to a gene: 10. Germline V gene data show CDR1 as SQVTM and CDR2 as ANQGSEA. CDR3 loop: CSVEGGRAGGHGYTF. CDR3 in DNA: TGCAGCGTTGAAGGGGGTCGGGCAGGGGGCCATGGCTACACCTTC.

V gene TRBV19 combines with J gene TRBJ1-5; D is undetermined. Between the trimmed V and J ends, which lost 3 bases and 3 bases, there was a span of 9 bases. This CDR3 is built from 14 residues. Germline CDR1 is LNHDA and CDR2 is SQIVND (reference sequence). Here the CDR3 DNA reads TGTGCCAGTAGTATTGCCCGGAACAATCAGCCCCAGCATTTT. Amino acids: CASSIARNNQPQHF.

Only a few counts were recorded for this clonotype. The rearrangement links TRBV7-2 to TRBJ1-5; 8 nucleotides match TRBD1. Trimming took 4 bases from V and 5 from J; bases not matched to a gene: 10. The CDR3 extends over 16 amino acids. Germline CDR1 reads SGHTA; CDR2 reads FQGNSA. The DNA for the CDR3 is TGTGCCAGCAGCTCCCGGACAGGGTGGCTCGATCAGCCCCAGCATTTT. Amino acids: CASSSRTGWLDQPQHF.

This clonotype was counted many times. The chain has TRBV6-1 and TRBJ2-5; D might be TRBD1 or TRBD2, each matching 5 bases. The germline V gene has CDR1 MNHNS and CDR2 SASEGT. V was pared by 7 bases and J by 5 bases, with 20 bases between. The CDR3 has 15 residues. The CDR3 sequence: CASNVGVGLAETQYF. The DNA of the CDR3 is TGTGCCAGCAACGTAGGGGTCGGACTTGCGGAGACCCAGTACTTC.

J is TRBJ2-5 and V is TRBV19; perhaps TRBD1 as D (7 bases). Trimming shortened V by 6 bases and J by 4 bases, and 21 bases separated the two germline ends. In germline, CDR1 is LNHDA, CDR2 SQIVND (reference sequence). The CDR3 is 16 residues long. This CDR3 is CASSQGVTSRGETQYF. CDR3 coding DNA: TGTGCCAGTAGCCAGGGGGTAACTAGCCGAGGAGAGACCCAGTACTTC.

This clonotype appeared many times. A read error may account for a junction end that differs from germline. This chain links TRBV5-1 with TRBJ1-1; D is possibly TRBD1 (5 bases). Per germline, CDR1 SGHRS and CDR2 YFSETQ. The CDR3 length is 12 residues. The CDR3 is CASSLAGFSLSF. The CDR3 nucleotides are TGCGCCAGCAGCTTGGCAGGGTTCTCGCTCTCCTTT. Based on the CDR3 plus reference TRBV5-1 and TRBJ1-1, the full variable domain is KAGVTQTPRYLIKTRGQQVTLSCSPISGHRSVSWYQQTPGQGLQFLFEYFSETQRNKGNFPGRFSGRQFSNSRSEMNVSTLELGDSALYLCASSLAGFSLSFGQGTRLTVV.

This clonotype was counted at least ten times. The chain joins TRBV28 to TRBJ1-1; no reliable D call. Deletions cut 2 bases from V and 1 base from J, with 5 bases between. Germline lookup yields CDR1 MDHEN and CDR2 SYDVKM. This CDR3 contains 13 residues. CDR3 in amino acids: CASSLPKNTEAFF. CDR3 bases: TGTGCCAGCAGTTTACCGAAGAACACTGAAGCTTTCTTT.

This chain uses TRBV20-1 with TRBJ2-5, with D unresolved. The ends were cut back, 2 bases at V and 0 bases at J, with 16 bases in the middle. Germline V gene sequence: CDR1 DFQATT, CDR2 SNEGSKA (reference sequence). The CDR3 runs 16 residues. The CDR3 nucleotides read TGCAGTGCTAGAAGGGTGGGCAGCTGGTACCAAGAGACCCAGTACTTC. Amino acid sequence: CSARRVGSWYQETQYF.

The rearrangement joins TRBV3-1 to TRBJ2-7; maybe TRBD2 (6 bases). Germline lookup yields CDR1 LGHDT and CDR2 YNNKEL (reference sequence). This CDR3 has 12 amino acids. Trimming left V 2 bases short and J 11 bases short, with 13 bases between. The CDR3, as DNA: TGTGCCAGCAGCCAACCCCCGGGGGAAAAGTACTTC. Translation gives CASSQPPGEKYF.